This record concerns one TCR beta chain sequence. It was with 60 Vbeta and 13 Jbeta primers that the PCR ran. The data were produced by immunoSEQ multiplex PCR, yet TCRdb's version contains in-frame clones alone and is incomplete. This repertoire includes 90,000 to 100,000 clones. These data are taken from a study of cytomegalovirus exposure and HLA in healthy donors. Across the study: An analysis done earlier identified 100 million to 140 million unique TCR beta sequences from approximately 170 million T cells.

Trimming stripped 8 bases from V and 5 bases from J, with 16 bases between. Germline-derived CDR1 and CDR2 are MNHNS and SASEGT. This CDR3 is 13 amino acids long. The genes are TRBV6-1 and TRBJ2-7; possible D gene TRBD1, 6 bases. The sequenced sample consisted of PBMCs. The TCR comes from a woman in her twenties or thirties in good health and CMV-seronegative. CDR3 sequence: CASDRQERNEQYF. As DNA, the CDR3 is TGTGCCAGCGATCGACAGGAAAGAAACGAGCAGTACTTC.